Presented here are 23 T cell receptor beta chains from one specimen sequenced in a study of blood T cell repertoires in COVID-19. The table came from immunoSEQ multiplex PCR; TCRdb's copy has only in-frame clones and leaves some out. The table shows 240,000 or so clones, with approximately 86% occurring only once. Sequenced input: peripheral blood. These receptors were obtained from a woman aged 25 to 39 with acute or convalescent COVID-19.

The V and J genes are TRBV5-1 and TRBJ1-1, with D possibly TRBD1 on 6 matching bases. The V and J ends lost 2 bases and 1 base respectively, with 9 bases between them. The CDR3 is 14 amino acids. Germline assignment: CDR1 SGHRS and CDR2 YFSETQ. The CDR3 sequence: CASSFVRGNTEAFF. The CDR3 DNA sequence: TGCGCCAGCAGCTTTGTCAGGGGGAACACTGAAGCTTTCTTT.

The chain couples TRBV5-6 to TRBJ2-7, with TRBD1 identical over 8 bases. V trimming: 0 bases; J trimming: 0 bases; junction bases outside the gene matches: 5. The CDR3 covers 16 residues. In germline, CDR1 is SGHDT, CDR2 YYEEEE. CDR3 sequence reads: CASSLGLTGGSYEQYF. CDR3 bases: TGTGCCAGCAGCTTGGGTCTAACAGGGGGCTCCTACGAGCAGTACTTC.

This chain joins TRBV5-1 and TRBJ1-5; D call uncertain. The CDR3 consists of 15 residues. The germline gives CDR1 SGHRS, CDR2 YFSETQ. V was clipped by 0 bases and J by 0 bases, with 7 bases between them. CDR3 coding DNA: TGCGCCAGCAGCTTGGACGGTTATAGCAATCAGCCCCAGCATTTT. This codes for CASSLDGYSNQPQHF.

The gene calls are TRBV7-3 and TRBJ2-7, with 7 bases aligning to TRBD2. Germline CDR1 is SGHTA and CDR2 is FQGTGA. The CDR3 runs 13 residues. Germline trimming cut 5 bases from V and 2 bases from J; bases unmatched to any gene: 3. CDR3 in amino acids: CASSPSGTYEQYF. In DNA, the CDR3 is TGTGCCAGCAGCCCAAGCGGGACCTACGAGCAGTACTTC. Filled out from reference TRBV7-3 and TRBJ2-7, the complete variable domain reads GAGVSQTPSNKVTEKGKYVELRCDPISGHTALYWYRQSLGQGPEFLIYFQGTGAADDSGLPNDRFFAVRPEGSVSTLKIQRTERGDSAVYLCASSPSGTYEQYFGPGTRLTVT.

This chain links TRBV6-5 with TRBJ1-1; a weak D match, TRBD1 (6 bases). V gave up 6 bases and J gave up 1 base, with 15 bases separating them. Germline values: CDR1 MNHEY, CDR2 SVGAGI. This CDR3 has 15 amino acids. This CDR3 is CASSLTTGPNTEAFF. The CDR3 DNA reads as TGTGCCAGCAGCTTGACGACAGGCCCGAACACTGAAGCTTTCTTT.

The chain links TRBV4-2 to TRBJ1-3; D not certain. From germline, CDR1 is LGHNA and CDR2 YNFKEQ. Trimming stripped 0 bases from V and 0 bases from J, with 9 bases between. The CDR3 spans 16 residues. The CDR3 sequence: CASSQEGLGSGNTIYF. CDR3 in DNA: TGTGCCAGCAGCCAAGAGGGCCTCGGCTCTGGAAACACCATATATTTT.

This clone was found once. The chain is built from TRBV6-5 and TRBJ2-7, with 7 nucleotides matching TRBD2. V gave up 0 bases and J gave up 2 bases; unmatched junction bases: 4. The CDR3 runs to 15 residues. Germline CDR1 reads MNHEY; CDR2 reads SVGAGI. For the CDR3, the DNA is TGTGCCAGCAGTTACTCTTCGGGACTAACCTACGAGCAGTACTTC. It specifies CASSYSSGLTYEQYF.

J is TRBJ2-5 and V is TRBV16; no reliable D call. This CDR3 is 15 amino acids long. Germline-derived CDR1 and CDR2 are KGHSY and FQNENV. The ends were cut back, 4 bases at V and 2 bases at J, with 14 bases in the middle. Written as DNA, the CDR3 is TGTGCCAGCAGCCGGAATTGGCACGGGCAAGAGACCCAGTACTTC. Encoded protein: CASSRNWHGQETQYF.

The chain links TRBV5-1 to TRBJ1-3, with D unclear. The CDR3 has 16 amino acids. Germline loops: CDR1 SGHRS, CDR2 YFSETQ. The V gene lost 4 bases and the J gene lost 4 bases, with 18 bases spanning the gap. For the CDR3, the DNA is TGCGCCAGCAGCCCCCGGGGTGGGGTATCGGGAAACACCATATATTTT. It translates to CASSPRGGVSGNTIYF. The whole variable domain, filled in from reference TRBV5-1 and TRBJ1-3, reads KAGVTQTPRYLIKTRGQQVTLSCSPISGHRSVSWYQQTPGQGLQFLFEYFSETQRNKGNFPGRFSGRQFSNSRSEMNVSTLELGDSALYLCASSPRGGVSGNTIYFGEGSWLTVV.

The CDR3 DNA reads TGCGCCAGCAGTCATCCGGGACAGGGGGCGAACACTGAAGCTTTCTTT. Its translation is CASSHPGQGANTEAFF. The chain couples TRBV10-2 to TRBJ1-1; 12 bases agree with TRBD1. The CDR3 spans 16 residues. With 5 bases clipped from V and 1 base from J, the junction kept 5 bases outside the gene matches. CDR1 is WSHSY, CDR2 SAAADI, per germline.

This clone turned up a few times. The chain is built from TRBV5-8 and TRBJ2-7; no clear D gene. Germline V gene sequence: CDR1 SGHTS, CDR2 YDEGEE. The CDR3 covers 13 residues. V lost 2 bases, J lost 1 base, and 7 bases lay in between. The chain's CDR3 is CASSFHSSYEQYF. The CDR3 nucleotides are TGTGCCAGCAGCTTCCACTCTTCCTACGAGCAGTACTTC.

This chain connects TRBV5-8 to TRBJ1-3; 11 nucleotides align to TRBD1. The CDR3 contains 16 residues. The ends lost 2 bases at V and 0 bases at J; junction bases unmatched: 1. The germline CDR1 and CDR2 sequences are SGHTS and YDEGEE. CDR3 bases: TGTGCCAGCAGCTTCGGGACAGGGGGCTCTGGAAACACCATATATTTT. This encodes CASSFGTGGSGNTIYF.

The chain has TRBV30 and TRBJ2-7; tentative D call: TRBD2 (5 bases). Germline-derived CDR1 and CDR2 are GTSNPN and SVGIG (reference sequence). Trimming left V 4 bases short and J 9 bases short, with 19 bases between. The CDR3 is made up of 13 amino acids. The CDR3 region is CAWNFRGEGGQYF. The CDR3 DNA sequence: TGTGCCTGGAATTTCCGGGGTGAGGGCGGGCAGTACTTC.

The chain joins TRBV6-1 to TRBJ2-3; D possibly corresponds to TRBD1 (5 bases). Trimming removed 2 bases at V and 4 bases at J, with 10 bases between. Germline lookup yields CDR1 MNHNS and CDR2 SASEGT. This CDR3 region has 14 residues. CDR3 bases: TGTGCCAGCAGTGAAACCAGGGCAGCAGATACGCAGTATTTT. Amino acid sequence: CASSETRAADTQYF.

The rearrangement joins TRBV30 to TRBJ1-6, with TRBD1 as a possible D gene (6 bases). The V gene's germline CDR1 is GTSNPN and CDR2 SVGIG (reference sequence). V dropped 1 base and J dropped 9 bases, with 16 bases sitting between them. This CDR3 spans 15 amino acids. CDR3 DNA sequence: TGTGCCTGGAGTGCCGCACAGGGAGGGCGTTCACCCCTCCACTTT. Its translation: CAWSAAQGGRSPLHF.

CDR3 nucleotides: TGTGCCAGCAGCCAGTCGGGCGGGGAGCTGTTTTTT. This sequence encodes CASSQSGGELFF. V is TRBV7-9 and J is TRBJ2-2; D uncertain. Germline CDR1 and CDR2: SEHNR and FQNEAQ (reference sequence). The CDR3 covers 12 residues. V shed 5 bases and J shed 7 bases, with 8 bases lying between them.

J is TRBJ1-2 and V is TRBV3-1 (or the pseudogene TRBV3-2); a possible D gene is TRBD1 (6 bases). Germline values: CDR1 LGHDT, CDR2 YNNKEL (reference sequence). Trimming took off 9 bases at V and 6 bases at J, with 11 bases between the two ends. The CDR3 is 11 residues long. CDR3 DNA sequence: TGTGCCAGTCGGAAGGGGGATGGCTACACCTTC. This encodes CASRKGDGYTF.

The V and J genes are TRBV11-3 and TRBJ2-7; 8 bases align to TRBD1. With 3 bases clipped from V and 7 bases from J, the junction kept 8 bases outside the gene matches. Germline CDR1 is SGHNT and CDR2 is YENEEA. The CDR3 sequence is 14 residues long. In nucleotides, the CDR3 is TGTGCCAGCAGCTTCGGCCAGGGGGCGAGTGAGCAGTACTTC. Translated: CASSFGQGASEQYF.

The CDR3 DNA reads TGCGCCAGCAGCCAAGAGGACAGAGGGGTTGAAGCTTTCTTT. As protein: CASSQEDRGVEAFF. The chain is built from TRBV4-3 and TRBJ1-1, with D perhaps TRBD1 (6 bases). CDR1 LGHNA and CDR2 YSLEER come from the germline V gene. The CDR3 has 14 residues. Between the trimmed V and J ends, which lost 0 bases and 7 bases, there was a span of 12 bases.

The rearrangement uses TRBV5-6 and TRBJ2-1; 7 bases agree with TRBD2. Germline CDR1 is SGHDT and CDR2 is YYEEEE. With 4 bases clipped from V and 5 bases from J, the junction kept 9 bases outside the gene matches. The CDR3 covers 15 residues. This chain's CDR3 is CASSRSPSGHNEQFF. CDR3 DNA sequence: TGTGCCAGCAGCAGGTCCCCTAGCGGACACAATGAGCAGTTCTTC.

The chain has TRBV5-1 and TRBJ2-5; 7 bases match TRBD2. The CDR3 contains 17 residues. The V segment lost 0 bases and the J segment 1 base; nucleotides outside the gene matches: 9. Germline values: CDR1 SGHRS, CDR2 YFSETQ. CDR3 loop: CASSLVALAETQETQYF. The DNA of the CDR3 is TGCGCCAGCAGCTTGGTCGCTCTAGCGGAAACCCAAGAGACCCAGTACTTC.

The chain employs TRBV7-2 and TRBJ1-1; 9 bases align to TRBD1. The CDR3 has 15 residues. Trimming took 5 bases from V and 1 from J; bases not matched to a gene: 5. Germline V gene sequence: CDR1 SGHTA, CDR2 FQGNSA. DNA for the CDR3: TGTGCCAGCAGCCCCCTGGGACAGGGGAACACTGAAGCTTTCTTT. This gives the protein CASSPLGQGNTEAFF.

The genes are TRBV7-8 and TRBJ2-7, with D maybe TRBD1 (6 bases). Germline CDR1 and CDR2: SGHVS and FQNEAQ. V lost 5 bases and J lost 2, with 7 bases in between. The CDR3 is 12 amino acids. The CDR3 sequence: CASSPGAYEQYF. CDR3 coding DNA: TGTGCCAGCAGCCCAGGGGCCTACGAGCAGTACTTC.